This passage covers 30 T cell receptor beta chains from one sample sequenced in a study of T cells in Graves' hyperthyroidism and ophthalmopathy. RNA transcripts gave rise to amplified TCR beta CDR3 regions. With the HTBI primer set, the TCR CDR3 went through a first round of RT-PCR. TCRdb processed the multiplex PCR reads anew with MiXCR; each CDR3 protein has one entry. Of over 500,000 distinct CDR3 sequences in the sample, roughly 16% were seen once. The sequenced sample was blood. These receptors came from a woman younger than 45 with Graves' ophthalmopathy.

This rearrangement joins TRBV20-1 to TRBJ1-5; a possible D gene is TRBD1 (5 bases). Germline CDR1 DFQATT, CDR2 SNEGSKA (reference sequence). Trimming left V 0 bases short and J 2 bases short, with 14 bases between. CDR3 length equals 16 residues. For the CDR3, the DNA is TGCAGTGCTAGAGATTTTAGGGACTCCGGCAATCAGCCCCAGCATTTT. This encodes CSARDFRDSGNQPQHF.

This clonotype was observed a handful of times. The V and J genes are TRBV6-5 and TRBJ2-7, with D possibly being TRBD1 (6 bases). Trimming shortened V by 2 bases and J by 0 bases, and 11 bases separated the two germline ends. The CDR3 is 15 amino acids. Germline values: CDR1 MNHEY, CDR2 SVGAGI. The CDR3 is CASSYPTGSSYEQYF. The CDR3 DNA follows: TGTGCCAGCAGTTACCCCACAGGGAGCTCCTACGAGCAGTACTTC.

The table lists this clonotype with a few counts. The gene calls are TRBV5-4 and TRBJ2-2; D unresolved. Germline-derived CDR1 and CDR2 are SGHNT and YYREEE (reference sequence). The CDR3 runs 15 residues. Trimming took off 6 bases at V and 1 base at J, with 13 bases between the two ends. CDR3 in amino acids: CASNLRAQNTGELFF. In DNA form, the CDR3 reads TGTGCCAGCAATCTCCGGGCTCAGAACACCGGGGAGCTGTTTTTT.

Many counts were recorded for this clonotype. The V call is TRBV7-2, the J call TRBJ2-5, with D possibly being TRBD1 (6 bases). V was cut by 1 base and J by 5 bases, with 17 bases left in between. The CDR3 loop spans 16 amino acids. Germline CDR1 SGHTA, CDR2 FQGNSA. CDR3 protein: CASSLDWDTGFETQYF. The CDR3 DNA reads TGTGCCAGCAGCTTAGATTGGGACACGGGGTTCGAGACCCAGTACTTC.

In its sample, this clonotype was seen many times. V and J are TRBV28 and TRBJ2-5; D unresolved. Per germline, CDR1 MDHEN and CDR2 SYDVKM. V lost 3 bases, J lost 5 bases, and 10 bases lay in between. The CDR3 consists of 13 residues. CDR3 sequence (DNA): TGTGCCAGCAGTTTCGAGCATCGCGAGACCCAGTACTTC. Its protein product is CASSFEHRETQYF.

This clonotype has a count of ten or more. This chain connects TRBV28 to TRBJ2-7; the match to TRBD2 covers 7 bases. The V segment lost 5 bases and the J segment 2 bases; nucleotides outside the gene matches: 9. This CDR3 has 15 residues. Germline V lookup: CDR1 MDHEN, CDR2 SYDVKM. CDR3 amino acids: CASSRPSGLTYEQYF. CDR3 nucleotides: TGTGCCAGCAGTCGACCTAGCGGCCTTACCTACGAGCAGTACTTC.

This clonotype has a handful of counts. The chain is built from TRBV9 and TRBJ1-3, with D maybe TRBD1 (6 bases). CDR3 length: 14 amino acids. Germline loops: CDR1 SGDLS, CDR2 YYNGEE. Trimming stripped 0 bases from V and 4 bases from J, with 8 bases between. CDR3 sequence (DNA): TGTGCCAGCAGCGTAGCTACAGGGGGAAACACCATATATTTT. Encoded protein: CASSVATGGNTIYF.

This clonotype was seen repeatedly, ten times or more. The chain recombines TRBV7-8 with TRBJ2-1; D is undetermined. The V end was cut by 5 bases, the J end by 9 bases, with 8 bases between. The CDR3 spans 11 residues. Germline V CDR1 and CDR2: SGHVS, FQNEAQ. CDR3 region: CASSPKTEQFF. CDR3 bases: TGTGCCAGCAGCCCCAAGACTGAGCAGTTCTTC.

This clonotype was recorded many times. The chain joins TRBV11-2 to TRBJ1-1; D call uncertain. V was pared by 3 bases and J by 8 bases, with 10 bases between. The CDR3 has 12 residues. Germline V CDR1 and CDR2: SGHAT, FQNNGV. The CDR3 nucleotides are TGTGCCAGCAGCTTCCGGACGGAAGAAGCTTTCTTT. Translating gives CASSFRTEEAFF.

This clonotype was seen ten or more times. The chain joins TRBV28 to TRBJ1-5; maybe TRBD1 (5 bases). The CDR3 totals 15 residues. The germline gives CDR1 MDHEN, CDR2 SYDVKM. V gave up 1 base and J gave up 3 bases, with 10 bases separating them. The CDR3 nucleotides are TGTGCCAGCAGTTTATATCAGGGCGCCAATCAGCCCCAGCATTTT. This sequence encodes CASSLYQGANQPQHF.

The table lists this clonotype with a few counts. The chain links TRBV24-1 to TRBJ2-3; 9 bases are shared with TRBD1. The CDR3 spans 17 residues. Looked up from germline, CDR1 is KGHDR and CDR2 is SFDVKD. J gave up 4 bases and V 3 bases, and 10 bases lay outside the gene matches. Written as DNA, the CDR3 is TGTGCCACCAGTGATCGGACCGGGACAGGGATATCAGATACGCAGTATTTT. Translation: CATSDRTGTGISDTQYF.

This sequence joins TRBV27 and TRBJ1-2; D gene uncertain. Between the trimmed V and J ends, which lost 3 bases and 4 bases, there was a span of 9 bases. Germline V gene data show CDR1 as MNHEY and CDR2 as SMNVEV (reference sequence). CDR3 length equals 13 residues. In nucleotides, the CDR3 is TGTGCCAGCAGTTTGGCCCCTTCCTATGGCTACACCTTC. Its protein is CASSLAPSYGYTF.

The table lists this clonotype with many counts. This chain links TRBV7-2 with TRBJ1-4; no definite D call. This CDR3 is built from 16 residues. Germline lookup yields CDR1 SGHTA and CDR2 FQGNSA. The V end lost 1 base, the J end lost 4 bases, and 13 bases lay between the germline ends. CDR3 residues: CASSLVVGNVNEKLFF. In DNA, the CDR3 is TGTGCCAGCAGCTTAGTGGTGGGGAATGTTAATGAAAAACTGTTTTTT. Full variable domain (rest looked up from reference TRBV7-2 and TRBJ1-4): GAGVSQSPSNKVTEKGKDVELRCDPISGHTALYWYRQSLGQGLEFLIYFQGNSAPDKSGLPSDRFSAERTGGSVSTLTIQRTQQEDSAVYLCASSLVVGNVNEKLFFGSGTQLSVL.

The chain has TRBV6-1 and TRBJ2-1, with D perhaps matching TRBD2 (7 bases). V lost 8 bases, J lost 10 bases, and 12 bases lay in between. The CDR3 is 11 amino acids. Germline V gene data show CDR1 as MNHNS and CDR2 as SASEGT. The CDR3 nucleotides are TGTGCCAGCCGGGGGGCGCGGGAGCAGTTCTTC. As protein: CASRGAREQFF.

This clonotype was observed once. A read error is possible here, since a much larger clone lies one base away. CDR3 DNA: TGTGCCAGCAGTCCGGACGGCACAGATATGCAGTATTTT. It codes for CASSPDGTDMQYF. The chain has TRBV12-3 or TRBV12-4 and TRBJ2-3; D remains unclear. This CDR3 is 13 amino acids long.

The chain combines TRBV4-3 with TRBJ2-1, with D maybe TRBD2 (5 bases). The CDR3 is made up of 16 amino acids. Trimming removed 0 bases from V and 8 bases from J, with 17 bases in between. Germline CDR1 LGHNA, CDR2 YSLEER. This CDR3 is CASSQDGIVRTYEQFF. DNA of the CDR3: TGCGCCAGCAGCCAAGATGGGATTGTACGGACTTATGAGCAGTTCTTC.

This clonotype has a count of ten or more. The chain has TRBV5-6 and TRBJ1-1; possible D gene TRBD1, 5 bases. The length of the CDR3 is 14 residues. V lost 0 bases, J lost 4 bases, and 10 bases lay in between. Looked up from germline, CDR1 is SGHDT and CDR2 is YYEEEE. The CDR3 coding sequence is TGTGCCAGCAGCTTGGGACAGCTCGGCACTGAAGCTTTCTTT. Translating gives CASSLGQLGTEAFF.

This clonotype was found a few times. V gene TRBV7-2 combines with J gene TRBJ1-1; D is unresolved. V was pared by 2 bases and J by 0 bases, with 13 bases between. Germline CDR1 SGHTA, CDR2 FQGNSA. CDR3 length equals 16 residues. The CDR3 sequence: CASSLSVRFMNTEAFF. The CDR3 bases are TGTGCCAGCAGCTTATCAGTTAGGTTTATGAACACTGAAGCTTTCTTT.

The J gene is TRBJ1-1, the V gene TRBV4-3; D is undetermined. CDR1 is LGHNA and CDR2 is YSLEER in the germline V gene. The CDR3 is 16 residues long. Trimming removed 5 bases at V and 6 bases at J, with 22 bases between. The CDR3 loop reads CASSRESSLRDAEAFF. The CDR3 DNA reads as TGCGCCAGCAGCAGGGAGTCGTCCCTTAGAGACGCTGAAGCTTTCTTT.

The rearrangement links TRBV27 to TRBJ2-3; unclear D gene. There are 14 residues in the CDR3. Per germline, CDR1 MNHEY and CDR2 SMNVEV (reference sequence). V was cut by 5 bases and J by 8 bases, with 17 bases left in between. CDR3 in DNA: TGTGCCAGCAGTGATTTAACAGCGCCCGGTACGCAGTATTTT. It encodes CASSDLTAPGTQYF.

This clonotype was observed a handful of times. The chain couples TRBV14 to TRBJ1-2, with 9 nucleotides matching TRBD1. The CDR3 length is 13 residues. V lost 5 bases to trimming and J lost 6 bases; unmatched junction nucleotides: 4. Germline CDR1 and CDR2: SGHDN and FVKESK. The CDR3 coding sequence is TGTGCCAGCAGCGGACAGGGGCGAGATGGCTACACCTTC. This codes for CASSGQGRDGYTF.

This clonotype was counted ten times or more. The V gene is TRBV9, the J gene TRBJ2-5, with 12 bases aligning to TRBD2. This CDR3 has 16 amino acids. The V gene's germline CDR1 is SGDLS and CDR2 YYNGEE. Losses at the gene ends were 3 bases for V and 5 bases for J; bases not matched to a gene: 8. The CDR3 DNA follows: TGTGCCAGCAGCGGGGCTAGCGGGAGGGCCATCGAGACCCAGTACTTC. This gives the protein CASSGASGRAIETQYF.

The chain uses TRBV4-1 and TRBJ2-7, with D hard to call. This CDR3 has 12 amino acids. V dropped 4 bases and J dropped 5 bases, with 9 bases sitting between them. Looked up from germline, CDR1 is MGHRA and CDR2 is YSYEKL. This chain's CDR3 is CASSPAGHEQYF. The CDR3 DNA follows: TGCGCCAGCAGCCCAGCCGGCCACGAGCAGTACTTC.

This clonotype occurred many times. The chain recombines TRBV20-1 with TRBJ1-5; D is uncertain. This CDR3 is 14 amino acids long. Germline V lookup: CDR1 DFQATT, CDR2 SNEGSKA (reference sequence). The V end was cut by 6 bases, the J end by 6 bases, with 18 bases between. CDR3: CSARLGLGSQPQHF. The CDR3 DNA follows: TGCAGTGCGAGGTTGGGGTTGGGTAGTCAGCCCCAGCATTTT.

The sample holds a few counts of this clonotype. The rearrangement links TRBV6-2 or TRBV6-3 to TRBJ2-1; D remains unclear. The V end was cut by 2 bases, the J end by 0 bases, with 11 bases between. The CDR3 extends over 16 amino acids. Germline V gene sequence: CDR1 MNHEY, CDR2 SVGEGT. CDR3 in amino acids: CASSYGEPSSYNEQFF. CDR3 bases: TGTGCCAGCAGTTACGGAGAACCGAGCTCCTACAATGAGCAGTTCTTC.

Ten or more counts support this clonotype. This rearrangement joins TRBV13 to TRBJ2-3; no firm D call. The CDR3 totals 15 residues. V dropped 3 bases and J dropped 4 bases, with 14 bases sitting between them. The germline gives CDR1 PRHDT, CDR2 FYEKMQ (reference sequence). CDR3 DNA sequence: TGTGCCAGCAGCTTTGCTAGATTTCAAGCAGATACGCAGTATTTT. Its protein is CASSFARFQADTQYF.

Ten or more counts support this clonotype. V is TRBV28 and J is TRBJ2-7; TRBD2 aligns across 11 bases. Trimming cost V 2 bases and J 6 bases; bases outside gene matches: 6. The CDR3 extends over 15 amino acids. CDR1 and CDR2 from the germline V gene are MDHEN and SYDVKM. This CDR3 reads CASSLTSGSSGEQYF. The CDR3 bases are TGTGCCAGCAGTTTAACTAGCGGGAGTTCAGGCGAGCAGTACTTC.

This clonotype was seen at least ten times. The chain links TRBV6-2 or TRBV6-3 to TRBJ2-1; 9 bases fit TRBD2. Germline V gene data show CDR1 as MNHEY and CDR2 as SVGEGT. The CDR3 extends over 17 amino acids. After removal of 8 bases from V and 7 bases from J, the junction contained 18 bases not matched to a gene. CDR3 in amino acids: CASGPAGGPVGGNEQFF. In DNA, the CDR3 is TGTGCCAGCGGTCCTGCGGGAGGGCCTGTCGGTGGGAATGAGCAGTTCTTC.

The sample holds many counts of this clonotype. The rearrangement links TRBV28 to TRBJ2-5; perhaps TRBD2 as D (6 bases). The germline CDR1 and CDR2 sequences are MDHEN and SYDVKM. Trimming stripped 8 bases from V and 7 bases from J, with 17 bases between. CDR3 size: 13 residues. CDR3 sequence reads: CASRDSGLWTQYF. Here the CDR3 DNA reads TGTGCCAGCCGGGACTCCGGTTTATGGACCCAGTACTTC.

This chain joins TRBV5-1 and TRBJ1-2, with D hard to call. The V gene lost 3 bases and the J gene lost 0 bases, with 9 bases spanning the gap. CDR1 SGHRS and CDR2 YFSETQ come from the germline V gene. The CDR3 has 14 residues. CDR3 bases: TGCGCCAGCAGCTCCGGGGAGGCTAACTATGGCTACACCTTC. Protein: CASSSGEANYGYTF.